Each of the 17 T cell receptor beta chains below was sequenced from the same sample in a study of T cell repertoires in cytomegalovirus infection. MiXCR, run by TCRdb on the reads, gives a single entry per CDR3 protein. The profile shows about 480,000 distinct CDR3 sequences, 30% to 40% of them singletons. Antigens of these TCRs are unknown. Sequenced here: cultured PBMCs, sampled from culture after CMV antigen stimulation. These receptors all come from a human donor in good health (CMV status not recorded). Some clones in this sample may be carry-over from other donors' samples.

The rearrangement uses TRBV6-6 and TRBJ1-1, with D possibly matching TRBD1 (6 bases). Per the germline V gene, CDR1 is MNHNY and CDR2 is SVGAGI (reference sequence). The CDR3 is 16 residues long. The V and J ends lost 0 bases and 3 bases respectively, with 14 bases between them. In nucleotides, the CDR3 is TGTGCCAGCAGTTACTCGATAGGGGGGGTGGACACTGAAGCTTTCTTT. It yields the protein CASSYSIGGVDTEAFF.

The chain couples TRBV24-1 to TRBJ2-4, with D maybe TRBD1 (5 bases). This CDR3 is built from 16 residues. Germline V gene data show CDR1 as KGHDR and CDR2 as SFDVKD. The germline V and J ends were trimmed by 7 bases and 3 bases, with 18 bases remaining between them. DNA of the CDR3: TGTGCCACCAGCTTTTCAGGGTCGATGGGCAAAAACATTCAGTACTTC. Translation: CATSFSGSMGKNIQYF.

There are a few counts of this clonotype. Here the CDR3 DNA reads TGTGCCAGCAGCTTGGAGACAGGCCTGGCTGAAGCTTTCTTT. It is translated as CASSLETGLAEAFF. The V call is TRBV7-2, the J call TRBJ1-1, with D perhaps TRBD1 (6 bases). The germline V gene encodes CDR1 SGHTA and CDR2 FQGNSA. V lost 3 bases, J lost 6 bases, and 14 bases lay in between. This CDR3 region has 14 residues. Full variable domain (outside the CDR3, taken from reference TRBV7-2 and TRBJ1-1): GAGVSQSPSNKVTEKGKDVELRCDPISGHTALYWYRQSLGQGLEFLIYFQGNSAPDKSGLPSDRFSAERTGGSVSTLTIQRTQQEDSAVYLCASSLETGLAEAFFGQGTRLTVV.

The chain joins TRBV28 to TRBJ2-3, with 7 bases fitting TRBD1. CDR1 MDHEN and CDR2 SYDVKM come from the germline V gene. The trim removed 6 bases at V and 0 bases at J, leaving 9 bases unmatched. There are 16 residues in the CDR3. The CDR3 region is CASSPRGRFSTDTQYF. CDR3 bases: TGTGCCAGCAGCCCTAGGGGGCGGTTTAGCACAGATACGCAGTATTTT.

This clonotype was detected ten times or more. This rearrangement joins TRBV7-2 to TRBJ2-1; 10 bases line up with TRBD2. The CDR3 length is 17 residues. The V gene end was trimmed by 5 bases and the J gene end by 0 bases; junction bases not matched to a gene: 7. Germline-derived CDR1 and CDR2 are SGHTA and FQGNSA. The CDR3 coding sequence is TGTGCCAGCAGCCCAGGACTAGCGGTAGGCTCCTACAATGAGCAGTTCTTC. This translates into CASSPGLAVGSYNEQFF.

As DNA, the CDR3 is TGCAGTGCTAGAGACGAAGCGGGAGATACGCAGTATTTT. It yields the protein CSARDEAGDTQYF. V is TRBV20-1 and J is TRBJ2-3; D might be TRBD2 (6 bases). Trimming took 0 bases from V and 5 from J, leaving 9 bases between them. CDR3 length equals 13 residues. Germline V CDR1 and CDR2: DFQATT, SNEGSKA (reference sequence).

This clonotype came up a few times. V usage is TRBV4-2 and J usage is TRBJ2-7; 7 bases are shared with TRBD2. The CDR3 extends over 16 amino acids. Looked up from germline, CDR1 is LGHNA and CDR2 is YNFKEQ. After removal of 0 bases from V and 3 bases from J, the junction contained 8 bases not matched to a gene. CDR3 loop: CASSQEFDGRNYEQYF. CDR3 nucleotides: TGTGCCAGCAGCCAAGAATTCGACGGGAGGAACTACGAGCAGTACTTC.

V is TRBV12-3 or TRBV12-4 and J is TRBJ2-1; perhaps TRBD2 as D (5 bases). The CDR3 totals 15 residues. Trimming took off 4 bases at V and 5 bases at J, with 15 bases between the two ends. CDR3 in amino acids: CASSSTNTEHNEQFF. In DNA form, the CDR3 reads TGTGCCAGCAGTTCGACTAATACCGAACACAATGAGCAGTTCTTC.

V is TRBV27 and J is TRBJ2-2; 7 bases agree with TRBD2. This CDR3 is 14 amino acids long. V trimming: 3 bases; J trimming: 8 bases; junction bases outside the gene matches: 6. CDR1 MNHEY and CDR2 SMNVEV come from the germline V gene (reference sequence). CDR3 DNA sequence: TGTGCCAGCAGTTTTTACGGGAGGAGGGGGGAGCTGTTTTTT. Translated: CASSFYGRRGELFF.

V is TRBV6-6 and J is TRBJ2-1; a weak D match, TRBD1 (5 bases). The CDR3 has 15 amino acids. Between the trimmed V and J ends, which lost 4 bases and 2 bases, there was a span of 12 bases. Germline lookup yields CDR1 MNHNY and CDR2 SVGAGI (reference sequence). The CDR3 DNA reads TGTGCCAGCAGTTGGGGCGGTGTAACCTACAATGAGCAGTTCTTC. Its protein is CASSWGGVTYNEQFF.

Only a few counts were recorded for this clonotype. The chain links TRBV19 to TRBJ2-6; possibly TRBD2 for D (6 bases). The V end was cut by 3 bases, the J end by 2 bases, with 14 bases between. The length of the CDR3 is 17 residues. Germline V gene lookup returns CDR1 LNHDA and CDR2 SQIVND (reference sequence). CDR3 sequence: CASSIGGESAGANVLTF. The CDR3 DNA is TGTGCCAGTAGTATCGGGGGAGAATCAGCTGGGGCCAACGTCCTGACTTTC.

There are a few counts of this clonotype. The chain joins TRBV5-1 to TRBJ2-7; no clear D gene. V dropped 0 bases and J dropped 3 bases, with 4 bases sitting between them. Germline lookup yields CDR1 SGHRS and CDR2 YFSETQ. The CDR3 is made up of 12 amino acids. CDR3 bases: TGCGCCAGCAGCTTGGAGGGCTACGAGCAGTACGTC. It encodes CASSLEGYEQYV.

This clonotype showed up many times. The chain uses TRBV7-8 and TRBJ1-6, with D perhaps matching TRBD1 (5 bases). The germline CDR1 and CDR2 sequences are SGHVS and FQNEAQ. The CDR3 sequence is 15 residues long. V dropped 2 bases and J dropped 7 bases, with 12 bases sitting between them. The CDR3 loop reads CASSLNGADNSPLHF. As DNA, the CDR3 is TGTGCCAGCAGCTTAAATGGGGCAGACAATTCACCCCTCCACTTT.

V and J are TRBV4-2 and TRBJ2-7, with 7 bases lining up with TRBD1. The V and J ends lost 2 bases and 3 bases, in that order; junction bases with no gene match: 16. Per germline, CDR1 LGHNA and CDR2 YNFKEQ. This CDR3 is built from 18 residues. The CDR3 sequence is CASSQQPAPGQTIYEQYF. The CDR3 DNA reads TGTGCCAGCAGCCAACAGCCGGCGCCGGGACAGACCATCTACGAGCAGTACTTC.

The J gene is TRBJ2-2, the V gene TRBV7-3, with D perhaps TRBD2 (5 bases). The CDR3 has 17 residues. CDR1 is SGHTA, CDR2 FQGTGA, per germline. Trimming took off 5 bases at V and 0 bases at J, with 16 bases between the two ends. The CDR3 bases are TGTGCCAGCAGCACTTCGACGGGATGGGCGAACACCGGGGAGCTGTTTTTT. Encoded protein: CASSTSTGWANTGELFF.

V and J are TRBV12-3 or TRBV12-4 and TRBJ1-2, with a weak D call TRBD1 (5 bases). V dropped 7 bases and J dropped 4 bases, with 16 bases sitting between them. The CDR3 runs to 14 residues. CDR3 residues: CASKLTGLFYGYTF. As DNA, the CDR3 is TGTGCCAGCAAACTTACAGGCCTATTCTATGGCTACACCTTC.

The CDR3 sequence: CASSEYRGTTDTGELFF. The CDR3 DNA reads as TGTGCCAGCAGTGAATATCGCGGGACAACCGACACCGGGGAGCTGTTTTTT. The genes are TRBV25-1 and TRBJ2-2; D is possibly TRBD1 or TRBD2 (6 bases each). In germline, CDR1 is MGHDK, CDR2 SYGVNS. Trimming pared 0 bases from V and 3 bases from J, leaving 14 bases between. The CDR3 contains 17 residues.